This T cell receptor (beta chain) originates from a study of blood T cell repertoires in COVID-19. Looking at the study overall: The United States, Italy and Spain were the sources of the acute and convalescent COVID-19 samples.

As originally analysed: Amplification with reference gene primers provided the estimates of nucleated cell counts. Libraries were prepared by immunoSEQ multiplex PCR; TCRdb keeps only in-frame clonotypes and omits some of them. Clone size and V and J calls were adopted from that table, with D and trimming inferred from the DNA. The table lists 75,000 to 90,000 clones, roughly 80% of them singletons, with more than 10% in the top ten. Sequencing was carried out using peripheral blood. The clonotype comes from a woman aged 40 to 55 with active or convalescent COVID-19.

The CDR3 DNA reads TGCGCCAGCAGCCAAGTGTTCAGGGACAGGGGAGAAGCTTTCTTT. This translates into CASSQVFRDRGEAFF. J is TRBJ1-1 and V is TRBV4-3; 10 bases match TRBD1. CDR3 length: 15 residues. The V gene's germline CDR1 is LGHNA and CDR2 YSLEER. V lost 1 base, J lost 8 bases, and 7 bases stayed unmatched.